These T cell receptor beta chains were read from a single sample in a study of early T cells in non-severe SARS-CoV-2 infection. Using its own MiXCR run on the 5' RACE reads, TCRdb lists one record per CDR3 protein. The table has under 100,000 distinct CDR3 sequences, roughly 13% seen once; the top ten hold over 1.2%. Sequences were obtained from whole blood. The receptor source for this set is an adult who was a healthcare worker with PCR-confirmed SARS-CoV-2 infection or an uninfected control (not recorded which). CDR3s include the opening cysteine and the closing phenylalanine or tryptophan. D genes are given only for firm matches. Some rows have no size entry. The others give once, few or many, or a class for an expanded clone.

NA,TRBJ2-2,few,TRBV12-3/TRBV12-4,CASSPDSKLTGELFF,TGTGCCAGCAGTCCAGACTCGAAACTCACCGGGGAGCTGTTTTTT
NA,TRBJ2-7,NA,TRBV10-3,CAISESAIIGSYEQYF,TGTGCCATCAGTGAGTCAGCGATAATAGGCTCCTACGAGCAGTACTTC
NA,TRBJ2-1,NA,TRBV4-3,CASSQATGEYNEQFF,TGCGCCAGCAGCCAAGCAACAGGAGAGTACAATGAGCAGTTCTTC
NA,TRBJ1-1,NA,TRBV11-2,CASSLGLAGLMHTEAFF,TGTGCCAGCAGCTTAGGATTGGCAGGGCTCATGCACACTGAAGCTTTCTTT
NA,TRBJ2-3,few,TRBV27,CASSSGVLTDTQYF,TGTGCCAGCAGTTCGGGGGTCCTCACAGATACGCAGTATTTT
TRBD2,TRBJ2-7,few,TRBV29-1,CSVGDGGSSYEQYF,TGCAGCGTTGGGGACGGCGGGAGCTCCTACGAGCAGTACTTC
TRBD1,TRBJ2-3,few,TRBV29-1,CSVAGPGTGPDTQYF,TGCAGCGTTGCTGGACCGGGGACAGGGCCAGATACGCAGTATTTT
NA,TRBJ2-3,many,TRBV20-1,CSARRADTQYF,TGCAGTGCTCGCCGGGCTGATACGCAGTATTTT
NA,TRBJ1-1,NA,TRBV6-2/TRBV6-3,CASSYSSRGGTEAFF,TGTGCCAGCAGTTACTCGAGCAGGGGAGGTACTGAAGCTTTCTTT
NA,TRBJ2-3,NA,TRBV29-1,CSVDGGGGVRTDTQYF,TGCAGCGTTGATGGGGGCGGGGGAGTCCGCACAGATACGCAGTATTTT
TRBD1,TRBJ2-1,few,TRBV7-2,CASSFGTGARDEQFF,TGTGCCAGCAGCTTCGGGACAGGGGCCCGGGATGAGCAGTTCTTC
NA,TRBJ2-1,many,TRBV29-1,CSVAAGDEQFF,TGCAGCGTTGCAGCAGGGGATGAGCAGTTCTTC
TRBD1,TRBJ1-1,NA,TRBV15,CATSRERTGGTEAFF,TGTGCCACCAGCAGAGAAAGGACAGGGGGCACTGAAGCTTTCTTT
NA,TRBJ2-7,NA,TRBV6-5,CASSTGPSYEQYF,TGTGCCAGCAGTACCGGGCCCTCCTACGAGCAGTACTTC
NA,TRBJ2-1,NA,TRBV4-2,CASSQDTGRDEQFF,TGTGCCAGCAGCCAGGACACAGGGAGGGATGAGCAGTTCTTC
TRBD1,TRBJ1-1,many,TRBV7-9,CASSLRAGGSTEAFF,TGTGCCAGCAGCTTAAGGGCAGGGGGGTCTACTGAAGCTTTCTTT
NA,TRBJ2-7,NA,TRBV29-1,CSILTPTDEQYF,TGCAGCATATTAACACCTACAGACGAGCAGTACTTC
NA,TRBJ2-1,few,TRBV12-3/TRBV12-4,CASSLRGGGYNEQFF,TGTGCCAGCAGTCTAAGGGGGGGCGGGTACAATGAGCAGTTCTTC
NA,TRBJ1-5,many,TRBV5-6,CASSFGYSNQPQHF,TGTGCCAGCAGCTTCGGGTATAGCAATCAGCCCCAGCATTTT
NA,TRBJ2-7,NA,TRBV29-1,CSVQNRVSSYEQYF,TGCAGCGTCCAAAACAGGGTTAGCTCCTACGAGCAGTACTTC
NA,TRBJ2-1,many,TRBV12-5,CASGLTRNEQFF,TGTGCTAGTGGTTTGACCAGAAATGAGCAGTTCTTC
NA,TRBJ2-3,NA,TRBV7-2,CASSLTITDTQYF,TGTGCCAGCAGCTTAACTATCACAGATACGCAGTATTTT
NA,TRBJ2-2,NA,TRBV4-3,CASSQGRAGGAGELFF,TGCGCCAGCAGCCAAGGAAGAGCAGGTGGCGCCGGGGAGCTGTTTTTT
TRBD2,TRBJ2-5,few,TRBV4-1,CASSQGSGGHTETQYF,TGCGCCAGCAGCCAAGGAAGCGGGGGCCACACGGAGACCCAGTACTTC
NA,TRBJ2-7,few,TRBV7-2,CASSFVLNDRSPIYEQYF,TGTGCCAGCAGCTTCGTTCTGAACGACAGGTCGCCCATCTACGAGCAGTACTTC
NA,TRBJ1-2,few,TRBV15,CATSRDYRGDRNYGYTF,TGTGCCACCAGCAGAGATTACCGAGGCGACAGAAACTATGGCTACACCTTC
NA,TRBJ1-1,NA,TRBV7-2,CASSLERRFGAFF,TGTGCCAGCAGCTTAGAGCGTCGGTTCGGAGCTTTCTTT
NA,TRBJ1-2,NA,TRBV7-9,CASNTPEQGNYGYTF,TGTGCCAGCAACACCCCTGAGCAGGGTAACTATGGCTACACCTTC
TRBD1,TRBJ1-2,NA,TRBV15,CATSGDRVNYGYTF,TGTGCCACCAGCGGAGACAGGGTTAACTATGGCTACACCTTC
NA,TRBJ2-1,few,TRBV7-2,CASSLAGRNSYNEQFF,TGTGCCAGCAGCTTAGCTGGACGGAACTCCTACAATGAGCAGTTCTTC
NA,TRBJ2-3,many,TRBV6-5,CASSYRGDTQYF,TGTGCCAGCAGTTATCGGGGAGATACGCAGTATTTT
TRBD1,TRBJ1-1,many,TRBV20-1,CSARREGASTEAFF,TGCAGTGCTAGGCGGGAGGGGGCAAGTACTGAAGCTTTCTTT
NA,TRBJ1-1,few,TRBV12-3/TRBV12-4,CAIKSGWGNTEAFF,TGTGCCATCAAATCGGGGTGGGGGAACACTGAAGCTTTCTTT
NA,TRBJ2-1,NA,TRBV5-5,CASTRASSYNEQFF,TGTGCCAGCACACGGGCCAGCTCCTACAATGAGCAGTTCTTC
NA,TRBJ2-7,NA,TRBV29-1,CSVVPLGSYEQYF,TGCAGCGTCGTCCCTCTAGGGTCCTACGAGCAGTACTTC
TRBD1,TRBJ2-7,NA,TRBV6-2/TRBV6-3,CASSDDRVEQYF,TGTGCCAGCAGCGATGACAGGGTCGAGCAGTACTTC
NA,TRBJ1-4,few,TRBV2,CASRQGTEKLFF,TGTGCCAGCAGGCAGGGGACCGAAAAACTGTTTTTT
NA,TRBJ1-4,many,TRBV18,CASSPKDTNEKLFF,TGTGCCAGCTCACCAAAGGATACTAATGAAAAACTGTTTTTT
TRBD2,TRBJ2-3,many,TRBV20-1,CSASAIAGGPDTQYF,TGCAGTGCTAGCGCAATAGCGGGGGGGCCAGATACGCAGTATTTT
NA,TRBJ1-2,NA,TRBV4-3,CASSQVAGAGYTF,TGCGCCAGCAGCCAAGTAGCAGGGGCTGGCTACACCTTC
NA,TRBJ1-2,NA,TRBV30,CACPPVVGYGYTF,TGTGCCTGCCCCCCGGTTGTGGGCTATGGCTACACCTTC